This T cell receptor (beta chain) was identified in a study of cytomegalovirus exposure and HLA in healthy donors. The wider study: A prior analysis found about 120 million unique TCR beta sequences from 150 million to 200 million T cells.

A multiplex PCR was run with 60 Vbeta primers and 13 Jbeta primers. TCRdb keeps only in-frame clones here, not all; method: immunoSEQ multiplex PCR. This table has about 90,000 clones, around 90% appearing once. The germline gives CDR1 LNHDA, CDR2 SQIVND (reference sequence). Trimming removed 6 bases at V and 0 bases at J, with 12 bases between. The CDR3 is made up of 15 amino acids. A word on this clone: Its target is not known.

General study points: For presence/absence analyses, sequencing depth was assumed to be roughly uniform across donors.

The TCR was taken from a young man in good health and CMV-seronegative. J is TRBJ1-3 and V is TRBV19; tentative D call: TRBD1 (5 bases). Material: PBMCs. The CDR3 loop is CASRRQSRSGNTIYF. In DNA, the CDR3 is TGTGCCAGTAGGCGACAGTCCCGCTCTGGAAACACCATATATTTT.